This TCR beta chain was obtained from a study of cytomegalovirus exposure and HLA in healthy donors. Study-level findings and limits: One later analysis reportedly identified an Asian-associated ancestry cluster that showed fewer N-insertions than the approximately 700-donor mean.

PCR amplification relied on 60 Vbeta primers (plus 13 Jbeta primers). Sequencing used immunoSEQ multiplex PCR; TCRdb keeps in-frame clones, though not all of them. Its table lists around 150,000 clones. With regard to this clone: Antigen: not known.

The CDR3 runs 15 residues. V was pared by 5 bases and J by 6 bases, with 11 bases of the junction left unmatched. Germline lookup yields CDR1 MGHRA and CDR2 YSYEKL. The gene calls are TRBV4-1 and TRBJ2-7; 9 bases line up with TRBD1. Sequencing used PBMCs. The clonotype comes from a woman aged 60-75 years in good health and CMV-seronegative. CDR3 loop: CASSSRPDRGSEQYF. CDR3 sequence (DNA): TGCGCCAGCAGCTCCCGTCCGGACAGGGGTTCCGAGCAGTACTTC.